These 18 T cell receptor beta chains originate from one sample sequenced in a study of cytomegalovirus exposure and HLA in healthy donors. Use of 60 Vbeta and 13 Jbeta primers characterized the PCR. The data were produced by immunoSEQ multiplex PCR, yet TCRdb's version contains in-frame clones alone and is incomplete. The sample lists under 250,000 clones; just over 75% were seen once. The sample was PBMCs. These receptor sequences come from a man aged 18 to 29 in good health and CMV-seronegative.

V usage is TRBV2 and J usage is TRBJ1-4; a weak D match, TRBD1 (6 bases). Germline V gene lookup returns CDR1 SNHLY and CDR2 FYNNEI. This CDR3 comprises 14 residues. Trimming cost V 5 bases and J 7 bases, with 14 bases left between them. The CDR3 DNA follows: TGTGCCAGCAGTCCATACAGGGTGGGTGAAAAACTGTTTTTT. Protein: CASSPYRVGEKLFF.

V is TRBV7-3 and J is TRBJ2-7; possible D gene TRBD1, 6 bases. Germline lookup yields CDR1 SGHTA and CDR2 FQGTGA. The V gene lost 1 base and the J gene lost 5 bases, with 15 bases spanning the gap. CDR3 length: 15 residues. For the CDR3, the DNA is TGTGCCAGCAGCTTAAACAGCCACAGGGACGACGAGCAGTACTTC. Residues: CASSLNSHRDDEQYF.

V is TRBV28 and J is TRBJ1-5, with a tentative D call TRBD1 (6 bases). The CDR3 consists of 15 residues. The V gene's germline CDR1 is MDHEN and CDR2 SYDVKM. V was clipped by 5 bases and J by 0 bases, with 11 bases between them. The CDR3 DNA is TGTGCCAGCAGTCCCCGACAGGTTAGCAATCAGCCCCAGCATTTT. Translation gives CASSPRQVSNQPQHF.

The genes are TRBV11-2 and TRBJ2-4, with 7 bases identical to TRBD1. CDR1 and CDR2 from the germline V gene are SGHAT and FQNNGV. V gave up 7 bases and J gave up 8 bases; unmatched junction bases: 5. CDR3 length equals 12 residues. CDR3: CASTRQGYIQYF. CDR3 nucleotides: TGTGCCAGCACCCGACAGGGATACATTCAGTACTTC.

The V and J genes are TRBV2 and TRBJ1-1; D not resolved. V was pared by 5 bases and J by 3 bases, with 7 bases between. CDR3 length: 12 amino acids. Germline loops: CDR1 SNHLY, CDR2 FYNNEI. The DNA of the CDR3 is TGTGCCAGCAGTTCGGTGGACACTGAAGCTTTCTTT. Encoded protein: CASSSVDTEAFF.

This clone was counted once. V is TRBV18 and J is TRBJ2-2, with TRBD1 matching over 10 bases. Germline trimming cut 3 bases from V and 1 base from J; bases unmatched to any gene: 2. Looked up from germline, CDR1 is KGHSH and CDR2 is LQKENI. The CDR3 loop spans 16 amino acids. CDR3: CASSPGTGENTGELFF. In DNA form, the CDR3 reads TGTGCCAGCTCACCTGGGACAGGGGAGAACACCGGGGAGCTGTTTTTT.

DNA for the CDR3: TGTGCCAGCAGTTTACTAGCGGGAGGTGTAAAGACCCAGTACTTC. It specifies CASSLLAGGVKTQYF. The rearrangement joins TRBV6-5 to TRBJ2-5; TRBD2 matches at 12 bases. There are 15 residues in the CDR3. Losses at the gene ends were 4 bases for V and 6 bases for J; bases not matched to a gene: 6. Germline loops: CDR1 MNHEY, CDR2 SVGAGI.

The V gene is TRBV28, the J gene TRBJ1-2; 9 bases are a match to TRBD1. V dropped 7 bases and J dropped 3; count of bases not matched to a gene: 6. Germline V lookup: CDR1 MDHEN, CDR2 SYDVKM. This CDR3 has 14 residues. The CDR3 nucleotides read TGTGCCAGCAAGTTGACAGGGGGGGACTATGGCTACACCTTC. This sequence encodes CASKLTGGDYGYTF.

As for this clone: Germline and junction disagree at one end, which may indicate a read error. V gene TRBV4-1 combines with J gene TRBJ2-5; 8 positions agree with TRBD2. Germline V CDR1 and CDR2: MGHRA, YSYEKL. This CDR3 is 15 amino acids long. Here the CDR3 reads CASSQGLAGAETQYF. In DNA form, the CDR3 reads TGCGCCAGCAGTCAAGGCCTAGCGGGTGCGGAGACCCAGTACTTC.

Here the CDR3 DNA reads TGCAGTGCCCAGGGGCTAACTGAAGCTTTCTTT. It codes for CSAQGLTEAFF. The gene calls are TRBV20-1 and TRBJ1-1; D is possibly TRBD1 (6 bases). CDR1 and CDR2 from the germline V gene are DFQATT and SNEGSKA (reference sequence). The CDR3 is 11 residues long. V lost 6 bases to trimming and J lost 5 bases, with 10 bases between them.

This clone was counted a few times. V is TRBV30 and J is TRBJ2-2; maybe TRBD2 (6 bases). This CDR3 has 13 amino acids. Germline loops: CDR1 GTSNPN, CDR2 SVGIG (reference sequence). Between the trimmed V and J ends, which lost 3 bases and 3 bases, there was a span of 8 bases. The CDR3 nucleotides read TGTGCCTGGAGGGGACTTGACACCGGGGAGCTGTTTTTT. This sequence encodes CAWRGLDTGELFF.

This rearrangement joins TRBV18 to TRBJ1-3; D possibly corresponds to TRBD1 (5 bases). This CDR3 contains 14 residues. V was cut by 5 bases and J by 4 bases, with 12 bases left in between. Germline V gene data show CDR1 as KGHSH and CDR2 as LQKENI. The CDR3 region has the DNA TGTGCCAGCTCATCGGGACTGATAGGAAACACCATATATTTT. Its translation: CASSSGLIGNTIYF.

The V call is TRBV2, the J call TRBJ2-1; possibly TRBD1 for D (5 bases). Between the trimmed V and J ends, which lost 0 bases and 0 bases, there was a span of 9 bases. Germline CDR1 SNHLY, CDR2 FYNNEI. The CDR3 consists of 16 residues. This chain's CDR3 is CASSEAGPLSYNEQFF. For the CDR3, the DNA is TGTGCCAGCAGTGAAGCGGGGCCCCTCTCCTACAATGAGCAGTTCTTC.

The V call is TRBV5-6, the J call TRBJ2-1, with 9 bases matching TRBD2. CDR1 and CDR2 from the germline V gene are SGHDT and YYEEEE. The CDR3 consists of 13 residues. Trimming at V came to 5 bases and at J to 6 bases, leaving 3 bases not matched to a gene. The CDR3 sequence is CASRRTSANEQFF. CDR3 DNA: TGTGCCAGCAGGAGGACTAGCGCCAATGAGCAGTTCTTC. The full variable domain, rest sourced from reference TRBV5-6 and TRBJ2-1, is DAGVTQSPTHLIKTRGQQVTLRCSPKSGHDTVSWYQQALGQGPQFIFQYYEEEERQRGNFPDRFSGHQFPNYSSELNVNALLLGDSALYLCASRRTSANEQFFGPGTRLTVL.

The CDR3 is CASSPREGGGYGYTF. The CDR3 DNA reads as TGCGCCAGCAGCCCCAGGGAAGGGGGGGGATATGGCTACACCTTC. The chain joins TRBV4-1 to TRBJ1-2; D perhaps matches TRBD1 (6 bases). Germline V gene sequence: CDR1 MGHRA, CDR2 YSYEKL. V was pared by 4 bases and J by 5 bases, with 17 bases between. The CDR3 has 15 residues.

This sequence joins TRBV30 and TRBJ1-1, with D perhaps TRBD1 (6 bases). Trimming removed 4 bases from V and 4 bases from J, with 22 bases in between. The CDR3 length is 16 residues. CDR1 and CDR2 (germline): GTSNPN, SVGIG (reference sequence). The CDR3 bases are TGTGCCTGGAATCTATCCATCGGGGGGCCGGGCACTGAAGCTTTCTTT. Its translation: CAWNLSIGGPGTEAFF.

V usage is TRBV7-6 and J usage is TRBJ2-1; 10 bases are a match to TRBD2. J gave up 5 bases and V 5 bases, and 6 bases lay outside the gene matches. This CDR3 has 15 amino acids. Germline values: CDR1 SGHVS, CDR2 FNYEAQ. The CDR3 is CASSRTSGGNNEQFF. The CDR3 nucleotides are TGTGCCAGCAGCCGGACTAGCGGAGGCAACAATGAGCAGTTCTTC. The full variable domain, rest sourced from reference TRBV7-6 and TRBJ2-1, is GAGVSQSPRYKVTKRGQDVALRCDPISGHVSLYWYRQALGQGPEFLTYFNYEAQQDKSGLPNDRFSAERPEGSISTLTIQRTEQRDSAMYRCASSRTSGGNNEQFFGPGTRLTVL.

This chain joins TRBV5-1 and TRBJ1-1; D gene unclear. V gave up 3 bases and J gave up 1 base, with 13 bases separating them. The V gene's germline CDR1 is SGHRS and CDR2 YFSETQ. This CDR3 has 15 amino acids. Written as DNA, the CDR3 is TGCGCCAGCAGCTCATGGATTGGGAGGAACACTGAAGCTTTCTTT. Residues: CASSSWIGRNTEAFF.